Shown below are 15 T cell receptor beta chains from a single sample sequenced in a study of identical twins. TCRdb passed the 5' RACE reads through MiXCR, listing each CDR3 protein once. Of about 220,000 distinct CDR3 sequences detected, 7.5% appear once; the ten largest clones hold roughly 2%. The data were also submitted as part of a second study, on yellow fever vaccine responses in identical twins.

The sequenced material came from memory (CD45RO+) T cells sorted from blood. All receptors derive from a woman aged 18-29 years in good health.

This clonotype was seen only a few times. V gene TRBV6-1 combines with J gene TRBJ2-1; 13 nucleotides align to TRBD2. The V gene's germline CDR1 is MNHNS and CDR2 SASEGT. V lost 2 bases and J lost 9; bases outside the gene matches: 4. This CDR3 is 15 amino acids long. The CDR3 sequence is CASSETSGRAGEQFF. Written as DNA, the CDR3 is TGTGCCAGCAGTGAAACTAGCGGGAGGGCGGGTGAGCAGTTCTTC.

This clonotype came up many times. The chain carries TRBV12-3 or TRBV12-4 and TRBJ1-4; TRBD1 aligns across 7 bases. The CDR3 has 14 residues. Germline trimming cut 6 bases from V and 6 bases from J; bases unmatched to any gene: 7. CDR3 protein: CASREQGSDEKLFF. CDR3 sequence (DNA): TGTGCCAGCAGAGAACAGGGGAGTGATGAAAAACTGTTTTTT.

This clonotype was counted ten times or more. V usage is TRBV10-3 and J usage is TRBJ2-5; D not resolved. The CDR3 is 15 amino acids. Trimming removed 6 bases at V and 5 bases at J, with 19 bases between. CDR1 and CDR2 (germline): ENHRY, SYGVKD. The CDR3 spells CAIRTNRKAAETQYF. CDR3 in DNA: TGTGCCATCAGGACAAATAGGAAGGCGGCGGAGACCCAGTACTTC.

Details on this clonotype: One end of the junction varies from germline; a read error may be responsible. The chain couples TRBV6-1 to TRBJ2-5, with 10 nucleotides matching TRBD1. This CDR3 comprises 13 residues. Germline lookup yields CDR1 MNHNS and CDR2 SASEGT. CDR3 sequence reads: CTSRRDRGGYQYF. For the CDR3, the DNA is TGTACCAGCAGGAGGGACAGGGGAGGGTACCAGTACTTC.

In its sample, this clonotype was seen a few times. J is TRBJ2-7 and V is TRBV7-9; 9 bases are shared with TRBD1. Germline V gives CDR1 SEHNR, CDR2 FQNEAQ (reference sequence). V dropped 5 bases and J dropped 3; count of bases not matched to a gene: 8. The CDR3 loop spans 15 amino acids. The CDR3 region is CASSPRTGALYEQYF. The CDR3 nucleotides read TGTGCCAGCAGCCCGAGGACAGGGGCTCTCTACGAGCAGTACTTC.

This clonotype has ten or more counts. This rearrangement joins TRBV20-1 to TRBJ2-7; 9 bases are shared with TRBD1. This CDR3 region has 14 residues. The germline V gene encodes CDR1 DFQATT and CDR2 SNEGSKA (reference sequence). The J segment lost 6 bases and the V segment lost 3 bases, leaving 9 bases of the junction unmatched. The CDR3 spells CSASPGQGFSEQYF. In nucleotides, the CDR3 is TGCAGTGCTAGCCCGGGACAGGGATTTAGCGAGCAGTACTTC.

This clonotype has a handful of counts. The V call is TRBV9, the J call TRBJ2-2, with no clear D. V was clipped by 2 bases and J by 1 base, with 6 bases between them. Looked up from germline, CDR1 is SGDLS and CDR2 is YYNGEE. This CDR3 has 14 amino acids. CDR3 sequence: CASSVRQNTGELFF. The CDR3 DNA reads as TGTGCCAGCAGCGTCAGACAGAACACCGGGGAGCTGTTTTTT.

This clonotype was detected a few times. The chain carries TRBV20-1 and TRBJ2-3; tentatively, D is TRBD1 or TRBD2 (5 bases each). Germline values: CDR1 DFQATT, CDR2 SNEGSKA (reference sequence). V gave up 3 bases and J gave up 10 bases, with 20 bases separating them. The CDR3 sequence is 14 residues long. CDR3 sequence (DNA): TGCAGTGCTAGTCTGACTATAGGGCAGGGCCCGCAGTATTTT. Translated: CSASLTIGQGPQYF.

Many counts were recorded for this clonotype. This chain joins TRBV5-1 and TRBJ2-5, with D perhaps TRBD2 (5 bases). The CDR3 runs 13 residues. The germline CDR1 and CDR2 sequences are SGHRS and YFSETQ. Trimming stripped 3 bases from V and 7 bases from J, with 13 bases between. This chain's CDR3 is CASSYAYEGTQYF. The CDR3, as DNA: TGCGCCAGCAGCTACGCCTACGAGGGGACCCAGTACTTC.

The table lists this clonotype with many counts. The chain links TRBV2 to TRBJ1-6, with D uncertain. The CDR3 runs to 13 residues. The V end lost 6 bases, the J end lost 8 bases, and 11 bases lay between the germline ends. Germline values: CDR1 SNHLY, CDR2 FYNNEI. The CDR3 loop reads CASSSLQDSPLHF. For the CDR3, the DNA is TGTGCCAGCAGCAGTCTTCAGGATTCACCCCTCCACTTT.

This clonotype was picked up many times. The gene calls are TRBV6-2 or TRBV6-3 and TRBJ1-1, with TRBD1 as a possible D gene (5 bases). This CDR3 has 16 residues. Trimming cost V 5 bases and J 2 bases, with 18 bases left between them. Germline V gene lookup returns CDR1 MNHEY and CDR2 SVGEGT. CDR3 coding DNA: TGTGCCAGCAGTACTCGATCAGGCCAGGGAAACACTGAAGCTTTCTTT. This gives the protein CASSTRSGQGNTEAFF.

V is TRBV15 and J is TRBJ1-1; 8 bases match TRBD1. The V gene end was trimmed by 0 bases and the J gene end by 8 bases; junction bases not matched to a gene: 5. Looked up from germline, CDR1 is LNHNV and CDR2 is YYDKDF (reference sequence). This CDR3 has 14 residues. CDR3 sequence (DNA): TGTGCCACCAGCAGAGACAGGGGGCTTGCGGAAGCTTTCTTT. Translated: CATSRDRGLAEAFF.

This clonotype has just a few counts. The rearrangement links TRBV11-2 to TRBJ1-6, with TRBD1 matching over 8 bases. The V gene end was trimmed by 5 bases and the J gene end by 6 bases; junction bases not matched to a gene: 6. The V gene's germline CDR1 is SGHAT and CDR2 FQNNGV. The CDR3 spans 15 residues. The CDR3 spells CASSTTDRGNSPLHF. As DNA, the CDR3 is TGTGCCAGCAGCACTACAGACAGGGGTAATTCACCCCTCCACTTT.

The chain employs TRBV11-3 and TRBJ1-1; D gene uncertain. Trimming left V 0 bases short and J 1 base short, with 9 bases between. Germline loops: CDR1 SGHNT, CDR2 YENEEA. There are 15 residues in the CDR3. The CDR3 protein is CASSLDAGPNTEAFF. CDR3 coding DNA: TGTGCCAGCAGCTTAGATGCGGGTCCGAACACTGAAGCTTTCTTT. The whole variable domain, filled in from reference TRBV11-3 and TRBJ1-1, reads EAGVVQSPRYKIIEKKQPVAFWCNPISGHNTLYWYLQNLGQGPELLIRYENEEAVDDSQLPKDRFSAERLKGVDSTLKIQPAELGDSAVYLCASSLDAGPNTEAFFGQGTRLTVV.

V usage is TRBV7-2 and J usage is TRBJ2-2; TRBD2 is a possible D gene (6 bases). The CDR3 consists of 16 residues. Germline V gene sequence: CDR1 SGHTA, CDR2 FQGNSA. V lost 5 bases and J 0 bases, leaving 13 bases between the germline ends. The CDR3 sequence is CASSLTSFANTGELFF. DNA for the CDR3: TGTGCCAGCAGCCTTACTAGCTTCGCGAACACCGGGGAGCTGTTTTTT. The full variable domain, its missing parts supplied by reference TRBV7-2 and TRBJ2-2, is GAGVSQSPSNKVTEKGKDVELRCDPISGHTALYWYRQSLGQGLEFLIYFQGNSAPDKSGLPSDRFSAERTGGSVSTLTIQRTQQEDSAVYLCASSLTSFANTGELFFGEGSRLTVL.